The subject of this entry is one T cell receptor beta chain. Antigen specificity is unknown. This sample is drawn from a study of T cell responses to AZD1222 COVID-19 vaccine. Points from the study as a whole: Clonal diversity may have been underestimated in mostly white British donors. Spike was spanned by vaccine-associated CD4 TCRs, with dominance at 160-218 and 743-854.

The table came from immunoSEQ multiplex PCR; TCRdb's copy has only in-frame clones and leaves some out. The sample contains 78,000 or so clones, about 87% of which appear only once. Germline CDR1 SGHNT, CDR2 YENEEA. Trimming cost V 5 bases and J 7 bases; bases outside gene matches: 15. The CDR3 totals 17 residues. The TCR was taken from an adult in good health. This chain uses TRBV11-3 with TRBJ2-1, with TRBD1 matching 9 bases. Material: peripheral blood, obtained on day 0 of AZD1222 vaccination. Here the CDR3 reads CASSPNGTGTNLNEQFF. The CDR3 DNA reads TGTGCCAGCAGCCCCAACGGGACAGGGACCAACCTAAATGAGCAGTTCTTC.